This T cell receptor (beta chain) was sequenced for a study of cytomegalovirus exposure and HLA in healthy donors. Overall study results and limits: Most TCRs appeared rarely, but some public TCRs recurred in many donors. CMV antigen specificity was confirmed in vitro for a few CMV-associated chains.

This clone was picked up one time. Its matching antigen is unknown. Clones were read by immunoSEQ multiplex PCR, and TCRdb kept only the in-frame ones, dropping some. The sample lists over 100,000 clones, roughly 87% occurring once. After removal of 3 bases from V and 4 bases from J, the junction contained 2 bases not matched to a gene. Germline values: CDR1 SGHVS, CDR2 FQNEAQ. CDR3 length equals 14 residues. This clonotype originated in a woman between 18 and 29 years old in good health and CMV-seronegative. This chain connects TRBV7-8 to TRBJ2-1, with 8 bases that match TRBD2. Sequencing was performed on PBMCs. CDR3 sequence: CASSFLAGYNEQFF. As DNA, the CDR3 is TGTGCCAGCAGCTTCTTAGCGGGGTACAATGAGCAGTTCTTC.